This T cell receptor (beta chain) was identified in a study of Ad26.COV2.S vaccination and SARS-CoV-2 variants. The repertoire was sequenced with immunoSEQ multiplex PCR; TCRdb's copy has only in-frame clones and lacks some. The sample contains roughly 300,000 clones, roughly 90% of which appear only once. CDR3 size: 16 residues. Trimming took 1 base from V and 4 from J, leaving 17 bases between them. Per the germline V gene, CDR1 is SGHAT and CDR2 is FQNNGV. Treatment: over 15 received Ad26.COV2.S at low or high dose, single or two shots; 5 received placebo; per-sample allocation not given. Sampling was performed 63 days after the first vaccine or placebo injection.

Sequenced material: peripheral blood, taken in a trial of Ad26.COV2.S vaccine versus placebo. The TCR comes from a person aged 18-65 years who received the Ad26.COV2.S COVID-19 vaccine or a placebo. V gene TRBV11-2 combines with J gene TRBJ2-7; D assignment may be TRBD1 or TRBD2 (7 bases each). The CDR3 is CASSLGGGQPQYEQYF. DNA of the CDR3: TGTGCCAGCAGCTTAGGGGGGGGACAGCCTCAATACGAGCAGTACTTC. Complete variable domain (other parts from reference TRBV11-2 and TRBJ2-7): EAGVAQSPRYKIIEKRQSVAFWCNPISGHATLYWYQQILGQGPKLLIQFQNNGVVDDSQLPKDRFSAERLKGVDSTLKIQPAKLEDSAVYLCASSLGGGQPQYEQYFGPGTRLTVT.